Below, 10 T cell receptor beta chains from the same sample are listed, as sequenced in a study of primary melanoma T cells and metastatic recurrence. TCRdb keeps only in-frame clones here, not all; method: immunoSEQ multiplex PCR. The repertoire consists of 250 to 400 clones, with roughly 84% occurring once and the leading ten covering 13%. Input material: melanoma tumor tissue. All receptors derive from a human donor with melanoma.

The chain carries TRBV6-8 and TRBJ1-6; no clear D. The CDR3 covers 13 residues. With 6 bases removed from V and 7 bases from J, the gap between germline ends came to 10 bases. Per germline, CDR1 MNHGY and CDR2 SAAAGT. The CDR3 sequence is CASSLTENSPLHF. The CDR3, as DNA: TGTGCCAGCAGCTTAACAGAAAATTCACCCCTCCACTTT.

This clone turned up a few times. The sample holds other DNA sequences that translate to the same CDR3. V and J are TRBV6-8 and TRBJ2-1, with 9 bases fitting TRBD1. This CDR3 contains 15 residues. The germline gives CDR1 MNHGY, CDR2 SAAAGT. V trimming: 0 bases; J trimming: 5 bases; junction bases outside the gene matches: 2. The CDR3 here is CASSYSGQGNNEQFF. As DNA, the CDR3 is TGTGCCAGCAGTTACTCCGGACAGGGGAACAATGAGCAGTTCTTC.

V usage is TRBV6-8 and J usage is TRBJ2-7; D gene unclear. The CDR3 is 14 residues long. V was pared by 0 bases and J by 3 bases, with 9 bases between. The V gene's germline CDR1 is MNHGY and CDR2 SAAAGT. The CDR3 loop is CASSYSGPGYEQYF. DNA for the CDR3: TGTGCCAGCAGTTACTCTGGACCGGGCTACGAGCAGTACTTC.

The rearrangement links TRBV28 to TRBJ2-3; 9 bases line up with TRBD1. CDR3 length equals 15 residues. Trimming took 4 bases from V and 4 from J; bases not matched to a gene: 6. Germline loops: CDR1 MDHEN, CDR2 SYDVKM. CDR3 protein: CASSSDRGGADTQYF. Written as DNA, the CDR3 is TGTGCCAGCAGTTCGGACAGGGGAGGGGCAGATACGCAGTATTTT. Complete variable domain (other parts from reference TRBV28 and TRBJ2-3): DVKVTQSSRYLVKRTGEKVFLECVQDMDHENMFWYRQDPGLGLRLIYFSYDVKMKEKGDIPEGYSVSREKKERFSLILESASTNQTSMYLCASSSDRGGADTQYFGPGTRLTVL.

Remarks on this clone: Germline is not matched at one junction end, which may reflect a read error. V and J are TRBV9 and TRBJ1-2, with 7 positions matching TRBD1. CDR3 size: 15 residues. Germline values: CDR1 SGDLS, CDR2 YYNGEE. CDR3 region: CASSVGTEANYGYTF. CDR3 DNA: TGTGCTAGCAGCGTTGGGACAGAAGCTAACTATGGCTACACCTTC. Together with reference TRBV9 and TRBJ1-2, the CDR3 gives the full variable domain: DSGVTQTPKHLITATGQRVTLRCSPRSGDLSVYWYQQSLDQGLQFLIQYYNGEERAKGNILERFSAQQFPDLHSELNLSSLELGDSALYFCASSVGTEANYGYTFGSGTRLTVV.

In this sample, this clone turned up a few times. The rearrangement joins TRBV6-8 to TRBJ2-6; a weak D match, TRBD1 (6 bases). The CDR3 is made up of 18 amino acids. Trimming took 3 bases from V and 0 from J, leaving 15 bases between them. Germline CDR1 reads MNHGY; CDR2 reads SAAAGT. The CDR3 reads CASSYRQEQPSGANVLTF. As DNA, the CDR3 is TGTGCCAGCAGTTATAGACAGGAACAACCCTCTGGGGCCAACGTCCTGACTTTC.

This clone was seen just once. The V call is TRBV11-3, the J call TRBJ1-4; the match to TRBD1 covers 9 bases. V gave up 7 bases and J gave up 3 bases; unmatched junction bases: 6. From germline, CDR1 is SGHNT and CDR2 YENEEA. CDR3 length equals 15 residues. Here the CDR3 reads CASTERQGANEKLFF. The DNA of the CDR3 is TGTGCCAGCACCGAACGACAGGGGGCTAATGAAAAACTGTTTTTT.

This sequence joins TRBV6-8 and TRBJ1-1, with D perhaps matching TRBD1 (5 bases). CDR1 is MNHGY, CDR2 SAAAGT, per germline. This CDR3 spans 16 amino acids. V was shortened by 5 bases and J by 1 base, with 17 bases between the two germline ends. CDR3 sequence (DNA): TGTGCCAGCAGTCTGAACCCGGGGCCGGGGAACACTGAAGCTTTCTTT. It specifies CASSLNPGPGNTEAFF.

This chain uses TRBV19 with TRBJ2-5; 14 bases agree with TRBD2. The CDR3 length is 16 residues. Trimming removed 5 bases from V and 5 bases from J; junction bases left unmatched: 7. CDR1 is LNHDA and CDR2 is SQIVND in the germline V gene (reference sequence). The CDR3 coding sequence is TGTGCCAGTAGTTGGACTAGCGGGGGGCCCCAGGAGACCCAGTACTTC. Its translation is CASSWTSGGPQETQYF.

The chain uses TRBV15 and TRBJ2-5; D possibly corresponds to TRBD2 (6 bases). Germline V CDR1 and CDR2: LNHNV, YYDKDF (reference sequence). V lost 5 bases, J lost 0 bases, and 16 bases lay in between. The CDR3 loop spans 16 amino acids. DNA for the CDR3: TGTGCCACCAGCTCACGGGGGATCAAATACCAAGAGACCCAGTACTTC. Its protein product is CATSSRGIKYQETQYF.